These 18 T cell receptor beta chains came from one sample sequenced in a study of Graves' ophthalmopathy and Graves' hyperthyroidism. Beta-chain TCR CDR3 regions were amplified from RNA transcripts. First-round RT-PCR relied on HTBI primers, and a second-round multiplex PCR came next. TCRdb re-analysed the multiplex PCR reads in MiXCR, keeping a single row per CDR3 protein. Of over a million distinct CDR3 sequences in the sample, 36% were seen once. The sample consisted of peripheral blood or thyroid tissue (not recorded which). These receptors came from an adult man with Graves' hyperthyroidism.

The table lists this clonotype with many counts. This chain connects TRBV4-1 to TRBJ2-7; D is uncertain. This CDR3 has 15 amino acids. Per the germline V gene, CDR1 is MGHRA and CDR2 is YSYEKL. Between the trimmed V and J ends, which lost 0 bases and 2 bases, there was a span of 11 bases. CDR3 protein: CASSQEGRMAYEQYF. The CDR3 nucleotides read TGCGCCAGCAGCCAAGAAGGACGGATGGCCTACGAGCAGTACTTC.

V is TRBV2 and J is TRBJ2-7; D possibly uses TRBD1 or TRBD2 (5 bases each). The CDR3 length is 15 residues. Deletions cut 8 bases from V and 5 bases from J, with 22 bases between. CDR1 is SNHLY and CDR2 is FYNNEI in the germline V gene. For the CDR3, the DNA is TGTGCCAGCTCCAACCGGGGCCAGGGCGAGGACGAGCAGTACTTC. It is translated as CASSNRGQGEDEQYF.

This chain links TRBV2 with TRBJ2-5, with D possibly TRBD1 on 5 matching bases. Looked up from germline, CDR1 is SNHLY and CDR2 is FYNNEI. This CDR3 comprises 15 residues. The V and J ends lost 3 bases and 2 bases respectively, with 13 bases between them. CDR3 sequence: CASSEGPNLQETQYF. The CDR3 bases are TGTGCCAGCAGTGAGGGGCCAAACCTTCAAGAGACCCAGTACTTC.

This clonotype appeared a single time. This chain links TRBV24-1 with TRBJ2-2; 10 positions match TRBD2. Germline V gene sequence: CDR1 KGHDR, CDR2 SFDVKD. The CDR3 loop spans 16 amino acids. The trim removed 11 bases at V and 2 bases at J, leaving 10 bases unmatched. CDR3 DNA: TGTGCCAGCAAAAGAGCGGGAGGGCCAAACACCGGGGAGCTGTTTTTT. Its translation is CASKRAGGPNTGELFF.

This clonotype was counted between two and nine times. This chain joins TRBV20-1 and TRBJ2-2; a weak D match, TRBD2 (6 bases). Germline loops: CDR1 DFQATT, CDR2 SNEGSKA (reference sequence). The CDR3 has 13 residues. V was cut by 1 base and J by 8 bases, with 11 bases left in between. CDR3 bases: TGCAGTGCTAGAGTCACGGGAGTGGGGGAGCTGTTTTTT. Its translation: CSARVTGVGELFF.

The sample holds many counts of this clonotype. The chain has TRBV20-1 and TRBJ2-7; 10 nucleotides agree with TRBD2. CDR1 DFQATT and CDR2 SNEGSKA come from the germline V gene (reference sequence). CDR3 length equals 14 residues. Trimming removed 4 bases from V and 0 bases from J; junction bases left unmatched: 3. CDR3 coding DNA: TGCAGTGCTATGAGGACTAGCGGCTCCTACGAGCAGTACTTC. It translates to CSAMRTSGSYEQYF.

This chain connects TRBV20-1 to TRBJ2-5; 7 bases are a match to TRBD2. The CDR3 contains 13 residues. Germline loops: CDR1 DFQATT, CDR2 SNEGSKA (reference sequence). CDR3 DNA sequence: TGCAGCGTTGCGGACGGGGGGAATCAGCCCCAGTACTTC. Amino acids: CSVADGGNQPQYF.

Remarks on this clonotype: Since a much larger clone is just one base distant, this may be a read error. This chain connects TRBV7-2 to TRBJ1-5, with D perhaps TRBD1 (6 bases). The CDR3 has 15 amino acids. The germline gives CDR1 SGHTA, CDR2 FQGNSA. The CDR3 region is CVSSQDVQGGQPQHF. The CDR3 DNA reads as TGCGTCAGCAGCCAAGATGTACAGGGCGGTCAGCCCCAGCATTTT.

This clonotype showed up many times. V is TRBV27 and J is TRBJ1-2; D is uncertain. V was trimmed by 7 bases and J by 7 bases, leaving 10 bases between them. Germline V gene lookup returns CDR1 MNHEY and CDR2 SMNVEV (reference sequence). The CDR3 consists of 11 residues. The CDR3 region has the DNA TGTGCCAGCATGGGGTGGGGTGGCTACACCTTC. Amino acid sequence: CASMGWGGYTF.

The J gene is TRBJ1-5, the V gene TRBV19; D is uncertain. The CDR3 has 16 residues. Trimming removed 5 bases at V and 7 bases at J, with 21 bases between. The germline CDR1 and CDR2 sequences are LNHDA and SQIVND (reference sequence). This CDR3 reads CASSPRDNPTGQPQHF. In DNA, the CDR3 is TGTGCCAGTAGTCCAAGGGATAACCCAACGGGGCAGCCCCAGCATTTT.

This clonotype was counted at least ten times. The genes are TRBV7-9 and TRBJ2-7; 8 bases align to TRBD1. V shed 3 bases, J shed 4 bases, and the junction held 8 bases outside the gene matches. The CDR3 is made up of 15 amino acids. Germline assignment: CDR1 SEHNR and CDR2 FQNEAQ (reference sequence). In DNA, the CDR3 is TGTGCCAGCAGCTTGCCAGGGGGCGATCCATACGAGCAGTACTTC. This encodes CASSLPGGDPYEQYF.

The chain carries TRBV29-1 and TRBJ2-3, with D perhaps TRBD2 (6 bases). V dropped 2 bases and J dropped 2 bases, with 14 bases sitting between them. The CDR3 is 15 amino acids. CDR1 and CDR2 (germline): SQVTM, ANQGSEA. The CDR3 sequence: CSVEFRGGNTDTQYF. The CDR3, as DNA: TGCAGCGTTGAATTCCGGGGCGGGAACACAGATACGCAGTATTTT.

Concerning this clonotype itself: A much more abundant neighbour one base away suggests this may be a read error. The DNA of the CDR3 is TGTGCCAGCAGGGACTTACCGAACACCGAGGAGCTGTTTTTT. It specifies CASRDLPNTEELFF. The chain combines TRBV7-2 with TRBJ2-2; tentatively, D is TRBD2 (5 bases). The CDR3 runs to 14 residues. CDR1 SGHTA and CDR2 FQGNSA come from the germline V gene.

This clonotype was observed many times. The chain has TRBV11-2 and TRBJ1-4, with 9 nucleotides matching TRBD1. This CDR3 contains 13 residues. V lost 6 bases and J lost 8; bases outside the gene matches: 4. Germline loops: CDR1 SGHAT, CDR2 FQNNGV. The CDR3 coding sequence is TGTGCCAGCAGGGGACAGGGTGGCGAAAAACTGTTTTTT. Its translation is CASRGQGGEKLFF. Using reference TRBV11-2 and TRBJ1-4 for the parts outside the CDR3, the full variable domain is EAGVAQSPRYKIIEKRQSVAFWCNPISGHATLYWYQQILGQGPKLLIQFQNNGVVDDSQLPKDRFSAERLKGVDSTLKIQPAKLEDSAVYLCASRGQGGEKLFFGSGTQLSVL.

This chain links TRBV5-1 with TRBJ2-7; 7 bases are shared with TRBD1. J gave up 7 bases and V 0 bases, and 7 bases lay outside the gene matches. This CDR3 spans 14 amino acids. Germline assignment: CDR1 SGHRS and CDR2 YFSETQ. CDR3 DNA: TGCGCCAGCAGCTTGGGACAGGGTGGTACGGAGCAGTACTTC. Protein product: CASSLGQGGTEQYF.

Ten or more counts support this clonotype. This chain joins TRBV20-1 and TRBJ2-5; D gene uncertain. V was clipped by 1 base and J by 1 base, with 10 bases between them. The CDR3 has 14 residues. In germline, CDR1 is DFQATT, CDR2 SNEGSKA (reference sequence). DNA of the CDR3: TGCAGTGCTAGAGGACGGGCTACCCAAGAGACCCAGTACTTC. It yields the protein CSARGRATQETQYF.

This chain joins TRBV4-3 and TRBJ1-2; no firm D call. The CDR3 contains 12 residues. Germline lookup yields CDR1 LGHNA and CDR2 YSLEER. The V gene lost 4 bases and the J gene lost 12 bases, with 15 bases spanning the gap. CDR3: CASSPGGSGDTF. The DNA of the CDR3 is TGCGCCAGCAGCCCTGGCGGGAGCGGCGACACCTTC.

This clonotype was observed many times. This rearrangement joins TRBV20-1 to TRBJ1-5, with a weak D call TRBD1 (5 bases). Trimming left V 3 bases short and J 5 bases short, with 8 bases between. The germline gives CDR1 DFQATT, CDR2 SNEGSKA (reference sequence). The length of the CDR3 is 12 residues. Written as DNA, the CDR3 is TGCAGTGCTAGGCGGGGGGATCAGCCCCAGCATTTT. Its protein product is CSARRGDQPQHF.